Below, one T cell receptor beta chain is given with its context. The sample comes from a study of blood T cell repertoires in COVID-19. Some clones are missing from TCRdb's copy, which holds only in-frame ones; the method was immunoSEQ multiplex PCR. In the table there are about 69,000 clones, roughly 88% of which are singletons. Trimming took off 0 bases at V and 2 bases at J, with 8 bases between the two ends. CDR3 length: 14 residues. Germline assignment: CDR1 SGHNT and CDR2 YYREEE (reference sequence). This TCR derives from a man aged 30 to 39 with acute or convalescent COVID-19. Sequencing was done on a sample of peripheral blood. The rearrangement joins TRBV5-4 to TRBJ2-5; maybe TRBD1 (6 bases). CDR3: CASSLVGQQETQYF. Written as DNA, the CDR3 is TGTGCCAGCAGCTTGGTAGGACAGCAAGAGACCCAGTACTTC.